This passage covers 9 T cell receptor beta chains from one sample sequenced in a study of blood T cells in healthy people across ages. A second PCR of about 7 to 11 cycles used a sample-barcoded 5' primer and a J-beta primer mix. TCRdb processed the 5' RACE reads anew with MiXCR; each CDR3 protein has one entry. The sample lists fewer than 2 million distinct CDR3 sequences, around 40% occurring once. Sequences were obtained from blood. The receptors were gathered from a human donor in good health.

The V and J genes are TRBV4-1 and TRBJ1-1, with D tentatively TRBD1 (5 bases). The germline gives CDR1 MGHRA, CDR2 YSYEKL. The CDR3 contains 14 residues. V was cut by 0 bases and J by 9 bases, with 14 bases left in between. CDR3 residues: CASSQESGLSKAFF. CDR3 coding DNA: TGCGCCAGCAGCCAAGAATCAGGGTTGTCTAAAGCTTTCTTT.

This rearrangement joins TRBV20-1 to TRBJ2-3, with 10 bases identical to TRBD1. With V trimmed by 6 bases and J by 4 bases, 10 bases remained unmatched. The CDR3 is 15 residues long. Germline V gene data show CDR1 as DFQATT and CDR2 as SNEGSKA (reference sequence). This CDR3 reads CSARDRGGPPDTQYF. As DNA, the CDR3 is TGCAGTGCCCGGGACAGGGGAGGACCACCAGATACGCAGTATTTT.

The chain joins TRBV27 to TRBJ1-2, with 9 bases matching TRBD1. Germline V gene sequence: CDR1 MNHEY, CDR2 SMNVEV (reference sequence). There are 16 residues in the CDR3. The ends lost 5 bases at V and 5 bases at J; junction bases unmatched: 12. The CDR3 sequence is CASSRTGTGNPYGYTF. CDR3 coding DNA: TGTGCCAGCAGTCGGACCGGGACAGGGAATCCTTATGGCTACACCTTC.

On this clonotype: A much more abundant neighbour one base away suggests this may be a read error. This chain uses TRBV20-1 with TRBJ1-5; 7 bases map to TRBD1. Germline V gene data show CDR1 as DFQATT and CDR2 as SNEGSKA (reference sequence). The CDR3 consists of 14 residues. CDR3 in DNA: TGCGGTGCTCCTACCCAGGGGGGGGGATGGCCCCAGCATTTT. Residues: CGAPTQGGGWPQHF.

This clonotype was recorded a few times. The chain recombines TRBV7-2 with TRBJ2-3; 11 bases line up with TRBD2. From germline, CDR1 is SGHTA and CDR2 FQGNSA. V was pared by 5 bases and J by 2 bases, with 6 bases of the junction left unmatched. This CDR3 comprises 16 residues. The CDR3 loop is CASSRRTSGLTDTQYF. CDR3 bases: TGTGCCAGCAGCAGAAGGACTAGCGGGCTCACAGATACGCAGTATTTT.

The chain joins TRBV6-6 to TRBJ2-7, with a weak D call TRBD1 (6 bases). Trimming shortened V by 4 bases and J by 2 bases, and 15 bases separated the two germline ends. There are 15 residues in the CDR3. Germline values: CDR1 MNHNY, CDR2 SVGAGI (reference sequence). In nucleotides, the CDR3 is TGTGCCAGCAGTTCCATGGACAGCCAAGCCTACGAGCAGTACTTC. As protein: CASSSMDSQAYEQYF.

The genes are TRBV6-1 and TRBJ1-5; 7 bases are shared with TRBD1. The CDR3 extends over 14 amino acids. The V gene's germline CDR1 is MNHNS and CDR2 SASEGT. The V gene end was trimmed by 3 bases and the J gene end by 5 bases; junction bases not matched to a gene: 4. CDR3 region: CASSDPGQYQPQHF. DNA for the CDR3: TGTGCCAGCAGTGACCCGGGACAGTATCAGCCCCAGCATTTT.

This clonotype appeared a few times. The chain links TRBV6-5 to TRBJ2-1; no definite D call. V lost 2 bases to trimming and J lost 0 bases, with 11 bases between them. The CDR3 has 16 residues. Germline-derived CDR1 and CDR2 are MNHEY and SVGAGI. Written as DNA, the CDR3 is TGTGCCAGCAGTTACACTGGCCCTAGCTCCTACAATGAGCAGTTCTTC. Its protein product is CASSYTGPSSYNEQFF.

The J gene is TRBJ2-1, the V gene TRBV10-3, with 9 bases aligning to TRBD2. V dropped 0 bases and J dropped 0; count of bases not matched to a gene: 12. CDR3 length: 20 amino acids. Germline CDR1 reads ENHRY; CDR2 reads SYGVKD. CDR3 DNA sequence: TGTGCCATCAGTGAGTCTATGGGACTAGCCCGTGGTAGCTCCTACAATGAGCAGTTCTTC. This translates into CAISESMGLARGSSYNEQFF.